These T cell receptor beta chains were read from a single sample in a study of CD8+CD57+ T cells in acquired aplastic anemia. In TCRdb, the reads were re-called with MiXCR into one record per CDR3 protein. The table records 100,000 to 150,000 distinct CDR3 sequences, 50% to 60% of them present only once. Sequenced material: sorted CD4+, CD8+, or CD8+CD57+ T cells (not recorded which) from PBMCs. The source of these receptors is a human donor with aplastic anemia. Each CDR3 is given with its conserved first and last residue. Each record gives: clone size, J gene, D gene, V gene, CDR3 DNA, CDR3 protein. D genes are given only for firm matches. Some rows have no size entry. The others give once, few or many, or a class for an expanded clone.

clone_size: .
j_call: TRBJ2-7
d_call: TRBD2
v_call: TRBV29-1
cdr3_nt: TGCAGCGTCGGACTAGCGGGGGCCTACGAGCAGTACTTC
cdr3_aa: CSVGLAGAYEQYF

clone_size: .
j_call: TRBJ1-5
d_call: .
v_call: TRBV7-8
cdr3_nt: TGTGCCAGCAGCTTAAGGGCGCGTGATAGCAATCAGCCCCAGCATTTT
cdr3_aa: CASSLRARDSNQPQHF

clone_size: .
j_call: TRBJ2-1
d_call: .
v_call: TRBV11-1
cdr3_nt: TGTGCCAGCAGCTTAGCAGGTCAGAAAATTTACAATGAGCAGTTCTTC
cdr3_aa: CASSLAGQKIYNEQFF

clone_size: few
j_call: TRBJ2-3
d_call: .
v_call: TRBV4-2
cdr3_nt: TGTGCCAGCAGCGGGGGAGCGAGGGAAGTTGCGGATACGCAGTATTTT
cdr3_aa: CASSGGAREVADTQYF

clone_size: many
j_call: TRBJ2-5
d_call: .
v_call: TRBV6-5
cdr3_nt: TGTGCCAGCAGTTACGCAGAAAAAGAGACCCAGTACTTC
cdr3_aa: CASSYAEKETQYF

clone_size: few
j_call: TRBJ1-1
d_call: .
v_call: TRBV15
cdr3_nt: TGTGCCACCAGCAGCTTGGCGGGCAGGGACTACGAAGCTTTCTTT
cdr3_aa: CATSSLAGRDYEAFF

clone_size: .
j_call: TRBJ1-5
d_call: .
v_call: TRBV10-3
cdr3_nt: TGCGCCATCAGTGGGACGAGCAATCAGCCCCAGCATTTT
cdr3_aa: CAISGTSNQPQHF

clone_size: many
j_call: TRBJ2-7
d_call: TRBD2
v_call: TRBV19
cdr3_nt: TGTGCCAGTAGTCTTCAGCGGGGAACCTACGAGCAGTACTTC
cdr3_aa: CASSLQRGTYEQYF

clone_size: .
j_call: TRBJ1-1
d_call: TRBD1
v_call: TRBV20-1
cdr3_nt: TGCAGTGCCCCGAGGACAGGGAAGACTGAAGCTTTCTTT
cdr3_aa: CSAPRTGKTEAFF

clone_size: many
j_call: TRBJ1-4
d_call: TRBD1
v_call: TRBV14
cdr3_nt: TGTGCCAGCAGCCAGAAGGAACAGGGGACAGGGACTAATGAAAAACTGTTTTTT
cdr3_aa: CASSQKEQGTGTNEKLFF

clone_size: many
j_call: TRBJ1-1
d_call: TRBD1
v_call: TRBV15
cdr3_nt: TGTGCCACCAGCAGAGACTTACAGGGGACAGCTATTGAAGCTTTCTTT
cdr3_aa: CATSRDLQGTAIEAFF

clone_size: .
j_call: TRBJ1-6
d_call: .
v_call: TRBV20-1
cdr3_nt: TGCAGTGCTAGAGATTCGGGTGTTCATTCACCCCTCCACTTT
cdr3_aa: CSARDSGVHSPLHF

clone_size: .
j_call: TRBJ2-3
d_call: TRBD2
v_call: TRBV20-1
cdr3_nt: TGCAGTGCTAGGATACCGAGTGGCGGGAGGACAGATACGCAGTATTTT
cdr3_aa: CSARIPSGGRTDTQYF

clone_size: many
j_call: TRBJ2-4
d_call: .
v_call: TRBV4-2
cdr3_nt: TGTGCCAGCAGCCTGACCGTTGGGGCCGGGGACATTCAGTACTTC
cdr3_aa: CASSLTVGAGDIQYF

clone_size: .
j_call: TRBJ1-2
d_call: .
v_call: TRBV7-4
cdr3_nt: TGTGCCAGCAACCCCGGGGCCAACTATGGCTACACCTTC
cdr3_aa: CASNPGANYGYTF

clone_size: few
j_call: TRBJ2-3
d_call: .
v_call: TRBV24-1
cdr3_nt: TGTGCCACCAGTGATTTAGGGCTCAATGAGCAGTATTTT
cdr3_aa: CATSDLGLNEQYF

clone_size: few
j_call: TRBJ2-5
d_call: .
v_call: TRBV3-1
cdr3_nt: TGTGCCAGCAGCCACCTTGAGGGACCAAGACTTTACCAAGAGACCCAGTACTTC
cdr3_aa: CASSHLEGPRLYQETQYF

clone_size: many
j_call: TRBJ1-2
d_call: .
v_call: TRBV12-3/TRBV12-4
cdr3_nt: TGTGCCAGCAGTTTAGGGGCAGGGAGGGATTTCTATGGCTACACCTTC
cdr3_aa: CASSLGAGRDFYGYTF

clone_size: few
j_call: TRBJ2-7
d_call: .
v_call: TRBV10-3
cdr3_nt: TGTGCCACTCAAATGGGGCGGGAATCCTACGAGCAGTACTTC
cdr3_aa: CATQMGRESYEQYF

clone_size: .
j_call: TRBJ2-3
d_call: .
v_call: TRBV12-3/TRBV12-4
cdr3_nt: TGTGCCAGCAGTTCCGGGACGCCCAGCACGCAGTATTTT
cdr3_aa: CASSSGTPSTQYF

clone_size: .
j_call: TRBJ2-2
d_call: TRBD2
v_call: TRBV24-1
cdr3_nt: TGTGCCACCAGTGATCCGGGGGGGCCTCAGAACACCGGGGAGCTGTTTTTT
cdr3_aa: CATSDPGGPQNTGELFF

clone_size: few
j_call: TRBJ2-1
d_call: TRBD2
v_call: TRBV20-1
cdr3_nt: TGCAGTGCAGCACTGGGACTAGCGGGGGGGCGATCTATCAATGAGCAGTTCTTC
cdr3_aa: CSAALGLAGGRSINEQFF

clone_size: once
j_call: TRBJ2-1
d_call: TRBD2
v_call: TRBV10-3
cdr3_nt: TGTGCCATCAAAAAATCTAGCGGGAGGGCCTACAATGAGCAGTTCTTC
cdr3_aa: CAIKKSSGRAYNEQFF

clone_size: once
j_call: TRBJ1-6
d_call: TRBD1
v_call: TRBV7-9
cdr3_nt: TGTGCCAGCAGCTATGCCGGGACAGAGAATTCACCCCTCCACTTT
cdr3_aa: CASSYAGTENSPLHF

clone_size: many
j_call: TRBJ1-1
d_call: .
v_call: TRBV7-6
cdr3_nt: TGTGCCAGCAGCTTAGTTCCAATGAACACTGAAGCTTTCTTT
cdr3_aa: CASSLVPMNTEAFF

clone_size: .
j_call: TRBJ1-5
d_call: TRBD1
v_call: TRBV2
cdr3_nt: TGTGCCAGCAGTGTCCCCACAGGGGAGGTATATAGCAATCAGCCCCAGCATTTT
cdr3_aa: CASSVPTGEVYSNQPQHF

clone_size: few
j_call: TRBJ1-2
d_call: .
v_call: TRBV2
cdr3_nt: TGTGCCAGCACCGGGACATCCCAGCTTTTAGGCTACACCTTC
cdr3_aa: CASTGTSQLLGYTF

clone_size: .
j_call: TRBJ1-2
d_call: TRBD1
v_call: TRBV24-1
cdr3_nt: TGTGCCACCAGTGATTTGAGACGGACAGGGGAGGGCTACACCTTC
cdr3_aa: CATSDLRRTGEGYTF

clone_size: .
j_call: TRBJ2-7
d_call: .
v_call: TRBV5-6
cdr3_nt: TGTGCCAGCAGCATGGGGACTTCGGATGAGCAGTACTTC
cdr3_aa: CASSMGTSDEQYF

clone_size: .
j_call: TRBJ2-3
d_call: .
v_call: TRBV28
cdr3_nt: TGTGCCAGCAGTTTACCAGCGGAGACGGCAGATACGCAGTATTTT
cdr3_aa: CASSLPAETADTQYF

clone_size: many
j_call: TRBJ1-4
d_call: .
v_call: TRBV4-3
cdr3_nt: TGCGCCAGCAGCCAAGGGACAGCGGTTAATGAAAAACTGTTTTTT
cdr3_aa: CASSQGTAVNEKLFF

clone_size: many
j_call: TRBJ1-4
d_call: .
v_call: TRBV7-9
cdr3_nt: TGTGCCAGCAGCTTCTTGGACGTAAATGAAAAACTGTTTTTT
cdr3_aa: CASSFLDVNEKLFF

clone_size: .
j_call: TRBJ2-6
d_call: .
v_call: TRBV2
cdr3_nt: TGTGCCACCCTTCCCGGGGGCACCGGGGCCAACGTCCTGACTTTC
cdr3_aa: CATLPGGTGANVLTF

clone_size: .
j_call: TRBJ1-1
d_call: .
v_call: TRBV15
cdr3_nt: TGTGCCACCAGCAGATCCCACGGGACAAACACTGAAGCTTTCTTT
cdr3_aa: CATSRSHGTNTEAFF

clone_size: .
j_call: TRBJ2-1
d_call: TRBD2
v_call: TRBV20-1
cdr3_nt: TGCAGTGCTACCATAACTAGCGGGGGGTACAATGAGCAGTTCTTC
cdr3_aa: CSATITSGGYNEQFF

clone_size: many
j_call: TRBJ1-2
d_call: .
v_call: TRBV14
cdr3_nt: TGTGCCAGCAGCCAAGACAATAACTATGGCTACACCTTC
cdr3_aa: CASSQDNNYGYTF

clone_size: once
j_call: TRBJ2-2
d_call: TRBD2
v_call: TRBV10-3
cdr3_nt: TGTGCCATCGGCGGGGGCACCGGGGAGCTGTTTTTT
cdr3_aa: CAIGGGTGELFF

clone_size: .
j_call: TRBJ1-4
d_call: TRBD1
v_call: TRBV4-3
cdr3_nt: TGCGCCAGCAGCCGGCTCACAGGGGTTCAAGCAACTAATGAAAAACTGTTTTTT
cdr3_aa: CASSRLTGVQATNEKLFF

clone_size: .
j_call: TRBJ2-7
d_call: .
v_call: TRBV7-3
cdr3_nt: TGTGCCAGCAGCTTACTACTATCGCAGGACTCCTACGAGCAGTACTTC
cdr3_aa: CASSLLLSQDSYEQYF

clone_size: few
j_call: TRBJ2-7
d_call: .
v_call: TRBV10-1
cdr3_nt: TGCGCCAGCAGTGAGTTTGGGGCCGGCGAGCAGTACTTC
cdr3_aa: CASSEFGAGEQYF